This T cell receptor beta chain appears in the sequencing data of a study of shared clonotypes between healthy human individuals. On this clone itself: The antigen is not known.

Study-wide results and limits: Represented genetic and exposure-history diversity was restricted by having few donors. Clonotype sharing among the donors was expected to vary with sequencing depth.

Positive CCR7 selection of CD45RO-negative cells yielded the naive CD8 cells, and terminally differentiated effector memory CD45RA+ cells were excluded. Authors' methods: Filtering differed for immunoSEQ, which gave only junction sequences without quality scores. Sequenced by immunoSEQ multiplex PCR; TCRdb stores in-frame clones only, minus some. V, J and clone size are those of that table, while D and trimming were read from the DNA. Of hundreds of thousands of clones listed, roughly 96% are singletons. Trimming shortened V by 3 bases and J by 5 bases, and 8 bases separated the two germline ends. This CDR3 is built from 12 residues. Germline V gives CDR1 SGHRS, CDR2 YFSETQ.

The material sequenced was naive CD8+ T cells sorted from blood. The rearrangement joins TRBV5-1 to TRBJ1-2; D is undetermined. This TCR came from a woman aged 30 to 39 in good health. The chain's CDR3 is CASSSELYGYTF. CDR3 bases: TGCGCCAGCAGCTCCGAGTTGTATGGCTACACCTTC.